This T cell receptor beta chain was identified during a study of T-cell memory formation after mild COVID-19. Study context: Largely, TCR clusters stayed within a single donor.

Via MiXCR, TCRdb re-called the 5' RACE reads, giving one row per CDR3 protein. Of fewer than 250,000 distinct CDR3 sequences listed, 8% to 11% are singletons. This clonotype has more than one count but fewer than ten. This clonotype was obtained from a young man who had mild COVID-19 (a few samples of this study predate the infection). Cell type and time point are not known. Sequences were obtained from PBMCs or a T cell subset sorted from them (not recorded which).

CDR3 DNA sequence: TGTGCCACCAGTGACCCGACTAGCGGGGGATATACCGGGGAGCTGTTTTTT. Translated, it gives CATSDPTSGGYTGELFF. V and J are TRBV24-1 and TRBJ2-2; 12 positions match TRBD2. V lost 4 bases and J lost 5; bases outside the gene matches: 7. Germline lookup yields CDR1 KGHDR and CDR2 SFDVKD. The CDR3 contains 17 residues.